This T cell receptor (beta chain) appears in the sequencing data of a study of cytomegalovirus exposure and HLA in healthy donors. Germline-derived CDR1 and CDR2 are SNHLY and FYNNEI. This CDR3 region has 13 residues. Trimming left V 5 bases short and J 2 bases short, with 9 bases between. The study ran its PCR with 60 Vbeta and 13 Jbeta primers. Some clones are missing from TCRdb's copy, which holds only in-frame ones; the method was immunoSEQ multiplex PCR. Of about 150,000 clones detected, nearly 80% appear once; the ten largest clones hold 14%. This clone was seen a handful of times. The V gene is TRBV2, the J gene TRBJ1-1, with a possible D match to TRBD1 (5 bases). Sequences were obtained from PBMCs. The receptor comes from a woman aged 40 to 49 in good health and CMV-seronegative. CDR3 protein: CASSQGFNTEAFF. CDR3 in DNA: TGTGCCAGCAGTCAGGGATTTAACACTGAAGCTTTCTTT.